Each of the 7 T cell receptor beta chains below was sequenced from the same sample in a study of T cells in localized non-small cell lung cancer. Method: immunoSEQ multiplex PCR; TCRdb's copy keeps in-frame clones and lacks some. The sample carries some 66,000 clones, roughly four fifths recorded once. The sequences come from peripheral blood, collected before any cancer treatment. Receptors originate from a female donor older than 55 with stage I lung adenocarcinoma.

The rearrangement joins TRBV5-1 to TRBJ1-2; 12 nucleotides match TRBD1. This CDR3 has 14 amino acids. Trimming took 4 bases from V and 8 from J; bases not matched to a gene: 6. CDR1 is SGHRS, CDR2 YFSETQ, per germline. The CDR3 DNA reads as TGCGCCAGCAGCCCGGGACAGGGGGCTGAGGGCTACACCTTC. Its protein product is CASSPGQGAEGYTF.

CDR3 sequence reads: CASSTGLAGAPYEQYF. CDR3 coding DNA: TGTGCCAGTAGTACCGGACTAGCGGGAGCCCCCTACGAGCAGTACTTC. The chain recombines TRBV19 with TRBJ2-7; 13 bases are a match to TRBD2. The trim removed 4 bases at V and 2 bases at J, leaving 5 bases unmatched. The V gene's germline CDR1 is LNHDA and CDR2 SQIVND (reference sequence). The CDR3 spans 16 residues.

Concerning this clone itself: The junction shows a germline mismatch at one end, possibly a read error. The chain recombines TRBV11-3 with TRBJ1-5; D gene ambiguous. The CDR3 loop spans 13 amino acids. Germline loops: CDR1 SGHNT, CDR2 YENEEA. CDR3 nucleotides: TGTGCCAGCAGCTTAGATCGAACCCCCCCCTGGGATTTT. Its protein is CASSLDRTPPWDF.

This chain connects TRBV6-1 to TRBJ1-1; D is uncertain. Germline-derived CDR1 and CDR2 are MNHNS and SASEGT. The germline V and J ends were trimmed by 1 base and 11 bases, with 17 bases remaining between them. The CDR3 loop spans 14 amino acids. The CDR3 DNA is TGTGCCAGCAGTGAAGATGCGGAGGTCCGGACGGCTTTCTTT. This encodes CASSEDAEVRTAFF.

This clone appeared a single time. The J gene is TRBJ2-7, the V gene TRBV5-1, with 10 bases lining up with TRBD1. CDR1 is SGHRS and CDR2 is YFSETQ in the germline V gene. The length of the CDR3 is 15 residues. V shed 4 bases and J 6 bases; nucleotides not matched to a gene: 10. The CDR3: CASSPGTGVIGEQYF. In DNA, the CDR3 is TGCGCCAGCAGCCCCGGGACAGGGGTTATCGGCGAGCAGTACTTC.

The table lists this clone with a few counts. The V gene is TRBV5-1, the J gene TRBJ1-6, with 10 bases that match TRBD1. The germline CDR1 and CDR2 sequences are SGHRS and YFSETQ. There are 15 residues in the CDR3. The V segment lost 4 bases and the J segment 7 bases; nucleotides outside the gene matches: 5. As DNA, the CDR3 is TGCGCCAGCAGCCTGGGACAGGGGAGGAATTCACCCCTCCACTTT. Amino acid sequence: CASSLGQGRNSPLHF.

This clone was counted only a few times. The chain links TRBV9 to TRBJ2-3, with 12 bases identical to TRBD2. The germline V gene encodes CDR1 SGDLS and CDR2 YYNGEE. This CDR3 comprises 17 residues. The V gene end was trimmed by 4 bases and the J gene end by 0 bases; junction bases not matched to a gene: 6. The CDR3 spells CASSSGLAGPSTDTQYF. CDR3 nucleotide sequence: TGTGCCAGCAGCTCCGGACTAGCGGGGCCTAGCACAGATACGCAGTATTTT.